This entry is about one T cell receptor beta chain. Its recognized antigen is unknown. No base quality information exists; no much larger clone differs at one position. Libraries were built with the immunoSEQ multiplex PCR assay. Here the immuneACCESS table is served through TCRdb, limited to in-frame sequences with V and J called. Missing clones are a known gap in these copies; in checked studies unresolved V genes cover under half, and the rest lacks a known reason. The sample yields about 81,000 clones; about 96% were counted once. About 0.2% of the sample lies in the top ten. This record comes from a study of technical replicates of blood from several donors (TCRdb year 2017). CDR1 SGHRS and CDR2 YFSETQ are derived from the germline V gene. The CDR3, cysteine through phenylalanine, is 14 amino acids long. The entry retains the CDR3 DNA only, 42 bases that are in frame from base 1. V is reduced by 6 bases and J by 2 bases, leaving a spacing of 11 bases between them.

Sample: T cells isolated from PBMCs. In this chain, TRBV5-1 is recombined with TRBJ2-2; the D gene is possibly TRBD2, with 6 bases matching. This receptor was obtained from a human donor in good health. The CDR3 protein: CASKPGVNTGELFF. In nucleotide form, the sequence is TGCGCCAGCAAACCGGGGGTAAACACCGGGGAGCTGTTTTTT.